The present entry profiles one T cell receptor (beta chain) with its context. The clone's antigen remains unknown. No base quality values were provided; no much bigger clone lies one nucleotide off. This record comes from a study of vaccination effects on CD4 cells after COVID-19 (dated by TCRdb to between 2021 and 2022). For the study in its entirety: In the ViraFEST assay, PBMC were stimulated with viral peptide pools, and TCR sequencing was then used to find antigen-specific CD4+ T cell clonotypes based on their expansion. Each participant received two doses of an mRNA SARS-CoV-2 vaccine, either BNT162b2 or mRNA-1273. In the study, cultures from other donors were sequenced using the Oncomine TCR Beta short-read assay on an Illumina iSeq 100. Altogether, roughly 10 COVID-19 convalescent patients and a few SARS-CoV-2-naive healthy vaccine recipients made up the full study. In both COVID-19 convalescent patients and infection-naive vaccine recipients, the study compared SARS-CoV-2 spike-specific CD4+ TCR repertoires from before mRNA vaccination with those from after it. In two convalescent patients, pre-vaccine samples were collected 16 days and one week ahead of the first dose, 142 and 148 days after COVID-19 diagnosis. Approximately 2 million PBMC per well were cultured with approximately 10 ug/ml peptides in IMDM containing about 5% human AB serum, 10 IU/ml IL-2 and gentamicin.

Receptor libraries were prepared by the immunoSEQ multiplex PCR assay. DNA from the cultured and isolated CD4+ T cells underwent TCR beta CDR3 sequencing. On the study's bioinformatics: Non-productive TCR sequences were removed, reads were trimmed to the CDR3 region, and CDR3s of at least 7 amino acids were retained. The MANAFEST web app was used to identify antigen-specific clonotypes by comparing expansion in peptide wells with expansion in reference cultures. To be called positive, a clone needed expansion at FDR<0.05 compared with the reference and with all other wells, an odds ratio greater than 5, and a frequency greater than 0.1% in two replicate wells. Cross-reactive clonotypes were defined as significantly expanded in SARS-CoV-2 spike wells and in at least one common cold coronavirus spike condition. CDR3 similarity was assessed by Levenshtein distance with the stringdist R package, and unrooted trees were built with ape in R 3.6.1. TCRdb obtained this table from immuneACCESS and retained in-frame rearrangements with V and J assigned. These tables miss some clones; where compared with another copy, unresolved V genes account for less than half of the shortfall, and the remainder is unexplained. The V and J calls and clone size are taken from that table; D and trimming were inferred from the DNA. The sample contains some 63,000 clones, 72% of them found a single time. The ten largest clones add up to around 21% of the sample.

After roughly 11 days of culture, CD4+ T cells were isolated with the EasySep CD4+ T cell isolation kit. Convalescent patients had PCR-confirmed SARS-CoV-2 infection between March and December 2020, before Alpha, Beta and Delta variants emerged in the United States. Half of the culture medium was replaced with fresh IL-2-containing medium on days 3 and 7. Unless noted otherwise, every peptide stimulation condition was cultured in triplicate wells. Using Ficoll-Paque Plus gradient centrifugation, PBMC were separated from whole blood and then either used fresh or cryopreserved at -140C. The QIAamp micro DNA kit was used to extract genomic DNA from the cultured CD4+ T cells. General findings and caveats noted by the study authors: For convalescent patients, new clones induced by the vaccine made up most of the post-vaccine spike-reactive repertoire, and these new clones were largely distinct from the clones induced by infection. The study was limited by a small number of convalescent patients and lacked early post-infection timepoints. Both infection-induced and vaccine-induced clones contracted markedly at late post-vaccination timepoints, which is consistent with waning T cell responses.

CDR1 and CDR2 were assigned from the germline V gene as MNHEY and SVGAGI. The cysteine opens and the phenylalanine closes a CDR3 of 13 amino acids. The read is trimmed to its CDR3 DNA, 39 bases read in frame from base 1. This TCR came from a human donor who had a prior SARS-CoV-2 infection. The rearrangement combines TRBV6-5 with TRBJ1-3, with an unclear D gene assignment. This specimen consisted of CD4+ T cells from PBMCs cultured without peptide, obtained before COVID-19 vaccination. The CDR3 protein is CLSRETQGNTIYF. Here is the DNA: TGTCTCTCCCGGGAGACGCAGGGAAACACCATATATTTT.